The sequence of this T cell receptor beta chain was determined in a study of CD8 T cells in ankylosing spondylitis. Study observations and caveats: Certain motif variants had earlier appeared in reactive arthritis synovial fluid and blood. In ankylosing spondylitis blood, a motif of about eight highly homologous TCR beta variants appeared characteristic. From matched ankylosing spondylitis synovial fluid, disease-linked clones were reportedly recovered at significantly enriched levels. In peripheral blood, disease-linked CD8+ clones occurred at relatively low frequencies.

This clonotype appeared a few times. Its specificity is not known. The CDR3 is 15 residues long. V was shortened by 6 bases and J by 5 bases, with 19 bases between the two germline ends. Germline values: CDR1 SGHTA, CDR2 FQGNSA. TCR beta libraries were made by quantitative 5'-RACE with molecular barcodes. TCRdb fed the 5' RACE reads into MiXCR, producing one record per CDR3 protein. The sample carries hundreds of thousands of distinct CDR3 sequences, 10% to 15% recorded once. Sequencing input: blood, either unsorted or a sorted T cell fraction (not recorded which). The source is a male donor with ankylosing spondylitis. V is TRBV7-2 and J is TRBJ2-5, with D maybe TRBD2 (6 bases). The CDR3 DNA reads as TGTGCCAGCAGAATATCGGGGGAGCCGGGGGAGACCCAGTACTTC. Amino acids: CASRISGEPGETQYF. Using reference TRBV7-2 and TRBJ2-5 for the parts outside the CDR3, the full variable domain is GAGVSQSPSNKVTEKGKDVELRCDPISGHTALYWYRQSLGQGLEFLIYFQGNSAPDKSGLPSDRFSAERTGGSVSTLTIQRTQQEDSAVYLCASRISGEPGETQYFGPGTRLLVL.